These T cell receptor beta chains were read from a single sample in a study of cytomegalovirus exposure and HLA in healthy donors. The assay was immunoSEQ multiplex PCR, and TCRdb's table has in-frame clones only and misses some. The sample consists of about 200,000 clones, roughly 80% of them appearing once. The sequenced sample was PBMCs. The receptors stem from a man aged 25 to 45 in good health and CMV-seronegative. Each CDR3 is given with its conserved first and last residue. Fields, in order: clone size, CDR3 length, V gene, J gene, D gene, CDR3 protein, CDR3 DNA. The D gene is left open where the match is weak. The size of a clone is reported for some rows only, either as once, few or many, or as a class for expanded clones.

abundance: .
len: 15
v_gene: TRBV6-1
j_gene: TRBJ1-3
d_gene: .
CDR3aa: CASIPGGRSGNTIYF
CDR3nt: TGTGCCAGCATCCCTGGAGGCCGCTCTGGAAACACCATATATTTT

abundance: .
len: 15
v_gene: TRBV5-1
j_gene: TRBJ2-3
d_gene: .
CDR3aa: CASSLVADRTDTQYF
CDR3nt: TGCGCCAGCAGCTTGGTAGCGGACCGCACAGATACGCAGTATTTT

abundance: .
len: 14
v_gene: TRBV6-5
j_gene: TRBJ1-5
d_gene: TRBD1
CDR3aa: CASSRDRVSQPQHF
CDR3nt: TGTGCCAGCAGTAGGGACAGGGTGAGTCAGCCCCAGCATTTT

abundance: .
len: 15
v_gene: TRBV29-1
j_gene: TRBJ1-2
d_gene: TRBD1
CDR3aa: CSVGGQGSYDYGYTF
CDR3nt: TGCAGCGTTGGAGGACAGGGTTCCTACGACTATGGCTACACCTTC

abundance: .
len: 13
v_gene: TRBV2
j_gene: TRBJ2-3
d_gene: .
CDR3aa: CASFERGTDTQYF
CDR3nt: TGTGCCAGCTTCGAGAGGGGCACAGATACGCAGTATTTT

abundance: .
len: 15
v_gene: TRBV6-5
j_gene: TRBJ1-1
d_gene: .
CDR3aa: CASSTQGLFDTEAFF
CDR3nt: TGTGCCAGCAGTACGCAGGGCCTGTTCGACACTGAAGCTTTCTTT

abundance: .
len: 12
v_gene: TRBV10-1
j_gene: TRBJ2-3
d_gene: .
CDR3aa: CASSERTDTQYF
CDR3nt: TGCGCCAGCAGTGAGCGGACAGATACGCAGTATTTT

abundance: .
len: 18
v_gene: TRBV6-1
j_gene: TRBJ2-5
d_gene: .
CDR3aa: CASSEITSRLRRGETQYF
CDR3nt: TGTGCCAGCAGTGAAATAACGTCGCGGCTTCGGAGGGGAGAGACCCAGTACTTC

abundance: .
len: 17
v_gene: TRBV2
j_gene: TRBJ2-1
d_gene: TRBD2
CDR3aa: CASSPYGGGPSYNEQFF
CDR3nt: TGTGCCAGCAGCCCATACGGGGGGGGACCTTCCTACAATGAGCAGTTCTTC

abundance: .
len: 13
v_gene: TRBV6-5
j_gene: TRBJ2-7
d_gene: .
CDR3aa: CASSLTGFYEQYF
CDR3nt: TGTGCCAGCTCCTTGACGGGGTTCTACGAGCAGTACTTC

abundance: few
len: 15
v_gene: TRBV2
j_gene: TRBJ1-4
d_gene: .
CDR3aa: CASTRESRVNEKLFF
CDR3nt: TGTGCCAGCACCCGTGAGAGTCGGGTGAATGAAAAACTGTTTTTT

abundance: .
len: 14
v_gene: TRBV7-2
j_gene: TRBJ1-3
d_gene: .
CDR3aa: CASTLQRTPGTIYF
CDR3nt: TGTGCCAGCACCCTTCAGCGGACGCCGGGGACCATATATTTT

abundance: .
len: 14
v_gene: TRBV7-2
j_gene: TRBJ2-7
d_gene: .
CDR3aa: CASSLVAGAYEQYF
CDR3nt: TGTGCCAGCAGCTTAGTGGCGGGGGCTTACGAGCAGTACTTC

abundance: .
len: 12
v_gene: TRBV5-1
j_gene: TRBJ2-2
d_gene: .
CDR3aa: CASSGGGGELFF
CDR3nt: TGCGCCAGCAGTGGCGGCGGCGGGGAGCTGTTTTTT

abundance: .
len: 14
v_gene: TRBV7-2
j_gene: TRBJ2-1
d_gene: TRBD2
CDR3aa: CAIPQSGGYNEQFF
CDR3nt: TGTGCCATTCCCCAAAGCGGGGGTTACAATGAGCAGTTCTTC

abundance: .
len: 15
v_gene: TRBV27
j_gene: TRBJ2-7
d_gene: .
CDR3aa: CASSTTGLMGYEQYF
CDR3nt: TGTGCCAGCAGTACCACAGGCCTAATGGGCTACGAGCAGTACTTC

abundance: .
len: 16
v_gene: TRBV2
j_gene: TRBJ2-3
d_gene: .
CDR3aa: CASSALGGGGTDTQYF
CDR3nt: TGTGCCAGCAGTGCTCTAGGCGGGGGCGGCACAGATACGCAGTATTTT

abundance: .
len: 16
v_gene: TRBV5-1
j_gene: TRBJ1-3
d_gene: .
CDR3aa: CASSLESGSAGNTIYF
CDR3nt: TGCGCCAGCAGCTTGGAGTCCGGGAGTGCTGGAAACACCATATATTTT

abundance: .
len: 15
v_gene: TRBV11-2
j_gene: TRBJ1-6
d_gene: TRBD1
CDR3aa: CASSAGTGGDSPLHF
CDR3nt: TGTGCCAGCAGCGCGGGGACAGGGGGCGATTCACCCCTCCACTTT

abundance: .
len: 15
v_gene: TRBV18
j_gene: TRBJ1-2
d_gene: TRBD1
CDR3aa: CASSRGQGRGNGYTF
CDR3nt: TGTGCCAGCTCGCGGGGACAGGGGAGAGGCAATGGCTACACCTTC

abundance: .
len: 13
v_gene: TRBV29-1
j_gene: TRBJ2-7
d_gene: TRBD1
CDR3aa: CSVESDRDYEQYF
CDR3nt: TGCAGCGTTGAATCGGACAGGGACTACGAGCAGTACTTC

abundance: .
len: 12
v_gene: TRBV18
j_gene: TRBJ2-3
d_gene: .
CDR3aa: CASSPAREVQYF
CDR3nt: TGTGCCAGCTCACCCGCCAGGGAGGTGCAGTATTTT

abundance: .
len: 15
v_gene: TRBV13
j_gene: TRBJ2-7
d_gene: .
CDR3aa: CASSLLGGGLNEQYF
CDR3nt: TGTGCCAGCAGCTTATTAGGGGGGGGCCTGAACGAGCAGTACTTC

abundance: .
len: 16
v_gene: TRBV18
j_gene: TRBJ2-6
d_gene: .
CDR3aa: CASSRDMYSGANVLTF
CDR3nt: TGTGCCAGCTCAAGGGACATGTACTCTGGGGCCAACGTCCTGACTTTC

abundance: .
len: 13
v_gene: TRBV5-5
j_gene: TRBJ1-4
d_gene: .
CDR3aa: CASSPGLNEKLFF
CDR3nt: TGTGCCAGCAGCCCTGGCCTGAATGAAAAACTGTTTTTT

abundance: .
len: 12
v_gene: TRBV2
j_gene: TRBJ2-1
d_gene: .
CDR3aa: CASSGSGYEQFF
CDR3nt: TGTGCCAGCAGTGGTTCGGGGTATGAGCAGTTCTTC

abundance: .
len: 15
v_gene: TRBV19
j_gene: TRBJ2-2
d_gene: TRBD1
CDR3aa: CASNPGQGTAGELFF
CDR3nt: TGTGCCAGTAATCCGGGACAGGGGACCGCCGGGGAGCTGTTTTTT

abundance: medium-sized
len: 17
v_gene: TRBV5-6
j_gene: TRBJ1-1
d_gene: TRBD1
CDR3aa: CASSFAYRTGENTEAFF
CDR3nt: TGTGCCAGCAGCTTCGCCTATAGGACAGGAGAAAACACTGAAGCTTTCTTT

abundance: .
len: 15
v_gene: TRBV6-5
j_gene: TRBJ2-1
d_gene: TRBD2
CDR3aa: CASSSAGGAYNEQFF
CDR3nt: TGTGCCAGCAGTTCAGCGGGGGGGGCCTACAATGAGCAGTTCTTC

abundance: few
len: 15
v_gene: TRBV28
j_gene: TRBJ2-3
d_gene: .
CDR3aa: CASSAESTSTDTQYF
CDR3nt: TGTGCCAGCAGTGCGGAATCCACTAGCACAGATACGCAGTATTTT

abundance: .
len: 14
v_gene: TRBV27
j_gene: TRBJ1-5
d_gene: .
CDR3aa: CASSSGQPNQPQHF
CDR3nt: TGTGCCAGCAGTTCCGGACAGCCCAATCAGCCCCAGCATTTT

abundance: .
len: 15
v_gene: TRBV7-6
j_gene: TRBJ1-5
d_gene: .
CDR3aa: CASSQGPGQDQPQHF
CDR3nt: TGTGCCAGCAGCCAAGGGCCAGGGCAGGATCAGCCCCAGCATTTT

abundance: .
len: 17
v_gene: TRBV28
j_gene: TRBJ2-4
d_gene: .
CDR3aa: CASSPLSLLVTRNIQYF
CDR3nt: TGTGCCAGCAGCCCCCTGTCGCTACTAGTTACGCGGAACATTCAGTACTTC

abundance: .
len: 14
v_gene: TRBV28
j_gene: TRBJ2-3
d_gene: .
CDR3aa: CASSLGASTDTQYF
CDR3nt: TGTGCCAGCAGTTTAGGGGCTAGCACAGATACGCAGTATTTT

abundance: .
len: 14
v_gene: TRBV7-9
j_gene: TRBJ2-3
d_gene: .
CDR3aa: CASSFGPSTDTQYF
CDR3nt: TGTGCCAGCAGCTTTGGGCCTAGCACAGATACGCAGTATTTT

abundance: .
len: 15
v_gene: TRBV6-5
j_gene: TRBJ1-1
d_gene: .
CDR3aa: CASRLLGDNIGEAFF
CDR3nt: TGTGCCAGCAGGCTCTTGGGGGACAATATTGGGGAAGCTTTCTTT

abundance: .
len: 13
v_gene: TRBV27
j_gene: TRBJ2-7
d_gene: .
CDR3aa: CASSLQGSYEQYF
CDR3nt: TGTGCCAGCAGTTTACAGGGTTCCTACGAGCAGTACTTC

abundance: .
len: 14
v_gene: TRBV2
j_gene: TRBJ2-7
d_gene: TRBD1
CDR3aa: CASSLTGGPYEQYF
CDR3nt: TGTGCCAGCAGTCTGACAGGGGGACCCTACGAGCAGTACTTC

abundance: .
len: 14
v_gene: TRBV11-3
j_gene: TRBJ2-1
d_gene: .
CDR3aa: CASSPTGMINEQFF
CDR3nt: TGTGCCAGCAGCCCAACAGGGATGATCAATGAGCAGTTCTTC

abundance: .
len: 15
v_gene: TRBV7-7
j_gene: TRBJ2-2
d_gene: TRBD1
CDR3aa: CASSTGGRNTGELFF
CDR3nt: TGTGCTAGCAGCACAGGGGGCAGAAACACCGGGGAGCTGTTTTTT

abundance: .
len: 15
v_gene: TRBV1
j_gene: TRBJ2-7
d_gene: .
CDR3aa: CTSSQDVRTGYEQYF
CDR3nt: TGCACCAGCAGCCAAGATGTGAGAACAGGCTACGAGCAGTACTTC

abundance: .
len: 11
v_gene: TRBV27
j_gene: TRBJ1-1
d_gene: .
CDR3aa: CASSFGREAFF
CDR3nt: TGTGCCAGCAGTTTTGGGCGAGAAGCTTTCTTT

abundance: .
len: 17
v_gene: TRBV4-2
j_gene: TRBJ1-2
d_gene: .
CDR3aa: CASSQGWEGGGSYGYTF
CDR3nt: TGTGCCAGCAGCCAAGGATGGGAGGGCGGGGGTAGCTATGGCTACACCTTC

abundance: .
len: 15
v_gene: TRBV18
j_gene: TRBJ2-1
d_gene: TRBD1
CDR3aa: CASSAGQGMYNEQFF
CDR3nt: TGTGCCAGCTCAGCGGGACAGGGTATGTACAATGAGCAGTTCTTC

abundance: .
len: 15
v_gene: TRBV5-6
j_gene: TRBJ2-7
d_gene: TRBD2
CDR3aa: CASSLQRGPRDEQYF
CDR3nt: TGTGCCAGCAGCTTGCAGCGGGGGCCGCGGGACGAGCAGTACTTC

abundance: few
len: 16
v_gene: TRBV4-2
j_gene: TRBJ2-1
d_gene: TRBD1
CDR3aa: CASSQEDRGNKNEQFF
CDR3nt: TGTGCCAGCAGCCAAGAGGACAGGGGGAATAAAAATGAGCAGTTCTTC

abundance: .
len: 16
v_gene: TRBV15
j_gene: TRBJ2-7
d_gene: TRBD1
CDR3aa: CATSRGRRTGAYEQYF
CDR3nt: TGTGCCACCAGCAGAGGGAGGAGGACAGGGGCCTACGAGCAGTACTTC

abundance: .
len: 14
v_gene: TRBV13
j_gene: TRBJ1-1
d_gene: .
CDR3aa: CASSLNLRGGPAFF
CDR3nt: TGTGCCAGCAGCTTAAATTTGAGGGGGGGACCGGCTTTCTTT